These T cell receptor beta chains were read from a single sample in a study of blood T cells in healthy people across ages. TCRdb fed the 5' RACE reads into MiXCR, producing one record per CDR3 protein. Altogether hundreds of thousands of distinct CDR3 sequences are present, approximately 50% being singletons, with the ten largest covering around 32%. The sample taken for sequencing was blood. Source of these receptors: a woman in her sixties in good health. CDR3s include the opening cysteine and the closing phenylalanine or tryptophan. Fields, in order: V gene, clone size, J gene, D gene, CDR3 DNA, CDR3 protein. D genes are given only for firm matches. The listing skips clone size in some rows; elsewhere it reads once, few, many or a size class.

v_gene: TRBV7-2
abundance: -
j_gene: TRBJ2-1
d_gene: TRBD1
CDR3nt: TGTGCCAGCAGCACCCGACAGGGTTCCTACAATGAGCAGTTCTTC
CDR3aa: CASSTRQGSYNEQFF

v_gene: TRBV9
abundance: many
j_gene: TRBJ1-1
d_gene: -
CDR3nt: TGTGCCAGCAGCGTAGAGTCCGGCAGCTACACTGAAGCTTTCTTT
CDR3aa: CASSVESGSYTEAFF

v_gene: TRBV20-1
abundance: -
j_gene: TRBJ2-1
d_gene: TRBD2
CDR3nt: TGCAGTGCTAGAATACTAGCGGGAAACAACAATGAGCAGTTCTTC
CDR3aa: CSARILAGNNNEQFF

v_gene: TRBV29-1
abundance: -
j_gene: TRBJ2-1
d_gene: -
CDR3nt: TGCAGCGTTCTGGGGGGTCTACACAATGAGCAGTTCTTC
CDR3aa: CSVLGGLHNEQFF

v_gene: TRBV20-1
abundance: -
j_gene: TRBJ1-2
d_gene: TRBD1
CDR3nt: TGCAGTGCTCCCCGGACCGGGACAGGGGGCCGGGGCTACACCTTC
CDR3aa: CSAPRTGTGGRGYTF

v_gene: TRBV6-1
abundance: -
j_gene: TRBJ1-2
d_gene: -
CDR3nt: TGTGCCAGCAGTGAACTTTCGACAGCGCACTATGGCTACACCTTC
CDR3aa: CASSELSTAHYGYTF

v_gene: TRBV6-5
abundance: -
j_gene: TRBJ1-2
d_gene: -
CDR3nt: TGTGCCAGCAGTTACTCAGGGAGTAGTAGCTATGGCTACACCTTC
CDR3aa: CASSYSGSSSYGYTF

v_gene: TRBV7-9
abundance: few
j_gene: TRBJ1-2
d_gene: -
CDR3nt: TGTGCCAGCAGCTTAGCTGAAGTCGGCTATGGCTACACCTTC
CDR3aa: CASSLAEVGYGYTF

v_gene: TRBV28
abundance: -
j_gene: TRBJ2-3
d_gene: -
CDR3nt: TGTGCCAGCAGTTTGCTGGGGGGTATTAGCACAGATACGCAGTATTTT
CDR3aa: CASSLLGGISTDTQYF

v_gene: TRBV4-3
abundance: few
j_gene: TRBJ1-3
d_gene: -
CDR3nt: TGCGCCAGCAGCCAAGAAGGGACTGGAAACACCATATATTTT
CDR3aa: CASSQEGTGNTIYF

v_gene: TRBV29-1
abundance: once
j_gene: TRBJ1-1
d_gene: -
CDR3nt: TGCAGCGTTGCTGCTTGGCCGAACACTGAAGCTTTCTTT
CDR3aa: CSVAAWPNTEAFF

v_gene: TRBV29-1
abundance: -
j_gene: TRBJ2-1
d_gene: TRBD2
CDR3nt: TGCAGCGTTGAGGGGGGGGTCTACTCCTACAATGAGCAGTTCTTC
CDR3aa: CSVEGGVYSYNEQFF

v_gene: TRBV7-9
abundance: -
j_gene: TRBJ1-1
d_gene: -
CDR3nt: TGTGCCAGCAGTCCGATCACTGAAGCTTTCTTT
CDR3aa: CASSPITEAFF

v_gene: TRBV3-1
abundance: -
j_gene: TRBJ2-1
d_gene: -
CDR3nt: TGTGCCAGCAGCCCTAGACTAGTGGGGGATGAGCAGTTCTTC
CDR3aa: CASSPRLVGDEQFF

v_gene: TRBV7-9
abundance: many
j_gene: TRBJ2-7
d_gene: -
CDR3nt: TGTGCCAGCAGCACTTACCAGGGGTCTCCCTACGAGCAGTACTTC
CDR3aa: CASSTYQGSPYEQYF

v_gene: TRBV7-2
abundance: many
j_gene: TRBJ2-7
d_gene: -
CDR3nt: TGTGCCAGCAGCTTATCGGGGTCATACGAGCAGTACTTC
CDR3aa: CASSLSGSYEQYF

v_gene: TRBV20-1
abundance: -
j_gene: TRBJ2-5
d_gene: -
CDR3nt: TGCAGTGCATCGAGACTGGCTAATCAAGAGACCCAGTACTTC
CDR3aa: CSASRLANQETQYF

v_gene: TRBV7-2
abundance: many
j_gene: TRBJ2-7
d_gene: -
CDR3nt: TGTGCCAGCAGCACCACACGGACCTACGAGCAGTACTTC
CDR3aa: CASSTTRTYEQYF

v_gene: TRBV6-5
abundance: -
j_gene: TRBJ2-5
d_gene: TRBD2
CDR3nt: TGTGCCAGCAGGGTGGCCGCGGGAGGAAAAGAGACCCAGTACTTC
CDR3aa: CASRVAAGGKETQYF

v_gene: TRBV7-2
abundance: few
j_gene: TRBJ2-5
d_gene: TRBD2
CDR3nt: TGTGCCAGCAGGAGGACCGGGGGGGAAGAGACCCAGTACTTC
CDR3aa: CASRRTGGEETQYF

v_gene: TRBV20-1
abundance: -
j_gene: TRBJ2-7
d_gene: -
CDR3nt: TGCAGTGCCCCATCGGGATTCTCCTACGAGCAGTACTTC
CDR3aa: CSAPSGFSYEQYF

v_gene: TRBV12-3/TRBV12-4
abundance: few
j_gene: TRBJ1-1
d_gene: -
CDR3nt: TGTGCCAGCGGTAGGGGCACTGAAGCTTTCTTT
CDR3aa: CASGRGTEAFF

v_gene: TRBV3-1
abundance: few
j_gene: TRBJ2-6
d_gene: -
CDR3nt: TGTGCCAGCAGCCATACCGGGACGTTGATCTCTGGGGCCAACGTCCTGACTTTC
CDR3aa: CASSHTGTLISGANVLTF

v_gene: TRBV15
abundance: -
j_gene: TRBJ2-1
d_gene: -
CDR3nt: TGTGCCACCAGCACAGAGTTAACAGGGAACTACAATGAGCAGTTCTTC
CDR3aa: CATSTELTGNYNEQFF

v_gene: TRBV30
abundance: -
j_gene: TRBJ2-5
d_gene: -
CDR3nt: TGTGCCTGGGAGTGGGGGCCTCGGGAGACCCAGTACTTC
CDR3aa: CAWEWGPRETQYF

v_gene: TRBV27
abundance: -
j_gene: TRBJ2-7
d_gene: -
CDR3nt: TGTGCCAGCAGTTGGTCGAGCTCCTACAATGAGCAGTACTTC
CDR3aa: CASSWSSSYNEQYF

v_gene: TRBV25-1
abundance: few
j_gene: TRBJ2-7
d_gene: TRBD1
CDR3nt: TGTGCCAGCAGAACTCTTACAGGGGACGAGCAGTACTTC
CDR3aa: CASRTLTGDEQYF

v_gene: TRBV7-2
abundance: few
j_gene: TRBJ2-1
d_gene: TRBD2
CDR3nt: TGTGCCAGCAGCTTAGACGGGAGGGCCTTGAATGAGCAGTTCTTC
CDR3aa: CASSLDGRALNEQFF

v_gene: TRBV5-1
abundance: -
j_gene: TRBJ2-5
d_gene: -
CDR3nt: TGCGCCAGCAGCCTCACTCCCTCATCAGTAGAGCAGTACTTC
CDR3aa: CASSLTPSSVEQYF

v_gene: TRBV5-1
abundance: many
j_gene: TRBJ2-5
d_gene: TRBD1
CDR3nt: TGCGCCAGCAGCTTGTCAGGGGGCGCATGGAAAGAGACCCAGTACTTC
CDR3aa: CASSLSGGAWKETQYF

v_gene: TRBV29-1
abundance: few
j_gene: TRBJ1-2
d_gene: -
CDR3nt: TGCAGCGTTGAAGACGAAGTGGAATTCTATGGCTACACCTTC
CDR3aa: CSVEDEVEFYGYTF

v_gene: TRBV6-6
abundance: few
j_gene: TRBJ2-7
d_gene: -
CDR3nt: TGTGCCAGCAGTTACACAAGGGACTACGAGCAGTACTTC
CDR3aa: CASSYTRDYEQYF

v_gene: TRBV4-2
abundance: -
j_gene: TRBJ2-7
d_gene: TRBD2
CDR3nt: TGTGCCAGCAGCCACCCACTAGCGGGAGGAACCTACGAGCAGTACTTC
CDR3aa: CASSHPLAGGTYEQYF

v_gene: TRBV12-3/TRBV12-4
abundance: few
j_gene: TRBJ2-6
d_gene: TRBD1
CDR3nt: TGTGCCAGCAGTCCCAGACAGGGAAGGTCTGGGGCCAACGTCCTGACTTTC
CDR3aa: CASSPRQGRSGANVLTF

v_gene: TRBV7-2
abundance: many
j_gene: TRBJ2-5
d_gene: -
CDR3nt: TGTGCCAGCAGCCCCCGCGCACAGGAGACCCAGTACTTC
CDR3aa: CASSPRAQETQYF

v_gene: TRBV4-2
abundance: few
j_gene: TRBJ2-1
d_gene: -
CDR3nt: TGTGCCAGCAGCCAAGATAGGGCTAGAGAATACAATGAGCAGTTCTTC
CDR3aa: CASSQDRAREYNEQFF

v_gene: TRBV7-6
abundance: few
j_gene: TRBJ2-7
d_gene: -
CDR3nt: TGTGCCAGCAGCCTAACCACCTTCTACGAGCAGTACTTC
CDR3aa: CASSLTTFYEQYF

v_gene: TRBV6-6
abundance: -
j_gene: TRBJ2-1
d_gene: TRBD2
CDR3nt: TGTGTCAGCAGTGCGATGACTAGCGGGAGTGTCAATGAGCAGTTCTTC
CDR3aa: CVSSAMTSGSVNEQFF

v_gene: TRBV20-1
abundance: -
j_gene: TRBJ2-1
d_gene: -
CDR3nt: TGCAGTGCTAGAGATCGGATCATCAATGAGCAGTTCTTC
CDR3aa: CSARDRIINEQFF

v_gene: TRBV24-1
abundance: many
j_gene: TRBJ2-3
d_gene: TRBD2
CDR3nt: TGTGCCACCAGTGACGGCGGGAGGGCCACAGATACGCAGTATTTT
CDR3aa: CATSDGGRATDTQYF

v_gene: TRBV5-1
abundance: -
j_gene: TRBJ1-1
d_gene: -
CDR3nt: TGCGCCAGCAGCTTGAGGGGACGAACGAACACTGAAGCTTTCTTT
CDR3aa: CASSLRGRTNTEAFF

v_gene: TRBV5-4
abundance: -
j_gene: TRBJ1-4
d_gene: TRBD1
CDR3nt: TGTGCCAGCAGCTTGGATGTATGGGACAGTAGCAATGAAAAACTGTTTTTT
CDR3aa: CASSLDVWDSSNEKLFF

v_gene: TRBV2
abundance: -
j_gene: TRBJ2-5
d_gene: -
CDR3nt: TGTGCCAGCAGTGTAGGGTCGTACGTAGAGACCCAGTACTTC
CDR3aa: CASSVGSYVETQYF

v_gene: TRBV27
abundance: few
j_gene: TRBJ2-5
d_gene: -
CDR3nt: TGTGCCAGCAGTTTCCAGGGATTGGGGTACCAAGAGACCCAGTACTTC
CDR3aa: CASSFQGLGYQETQYF

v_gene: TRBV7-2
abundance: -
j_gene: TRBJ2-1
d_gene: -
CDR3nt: TGTGCCAGCAGCTTAGCGATTCTAGCCTACAATGAGCAGTTCTTC
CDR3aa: CASSLAILAYNEQFF

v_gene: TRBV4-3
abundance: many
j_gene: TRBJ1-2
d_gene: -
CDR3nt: TGCGCCAGCAGCTCCCAGGCGTATGGCTACACCTTC
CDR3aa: CASSSQAYGYTF

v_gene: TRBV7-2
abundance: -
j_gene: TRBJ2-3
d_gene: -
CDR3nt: TGTGCCAGCAGCTTAGTTCTCCGCCTAGCCCACACAGATACGCAGTATTTT
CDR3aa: CASSLVLRLAHTDTQYF

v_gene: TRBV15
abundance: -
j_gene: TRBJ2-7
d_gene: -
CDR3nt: TGTGCCACCAGCAGAGGTCCTTCCGACGAGCAGTACTTC
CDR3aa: CATSRGPSDEQYF